This section outlines one TCR beta chain sequence together with its context. Antigen specificity is unknown. MiXCR, applied by TCRdb to the RT-PCR reads, yields one record per CDR3 protein. The sample has 500,000 to 600,000 distinct CDR3 sequences; about 8% are singletons. This record belongs to a study of response to subunit inactivated influenza vaccine. Study-wide results and limits: Authors suggested seasonal influenza vaccinations each recruit few new T cells.

The sample in question was PBMCs from blood, obtained around 25 months after vaccination. The receptor comes from a man aged 50-75 years who received an inactivated influenza vaccine.

CDR3 region: CASSLEGAGGIYNEQFF. CDR3 nucleotide sequence: TGCGCCAGCAGCTTGGAAGGGGCAGGGGGGATATACAATGAGCAGTTCTTC. The chain recombines TRBV5-1 with TRBJ2-1; D is perhaps TRBD1 (7 bases). From germline, CDR1 is SGHRS and CDR2 YFSETQ. V gave up 0 bases and J gave up 4 bases, with 17 bases separating them. This CDR3 region has 17 residues.